Presented here are 11 T cell receptor beta chains from one specimen sequenced in a study of CD8 T cells in Susac syndrome. Random-hexamer reverse transcription was applied to roughly 0.5 to 1 ug RNA. One entry per CDR3 protein results from TCRdb running MiXCR on the immunoSEQ multiplex PCR reads. This sample yields about 100,000 distinct CDR3 sequences, of which over 85% are seen a single time; roughly 0.32% belongs to the top ten. Sequencing input: CD8+ T cells from PBMCs. These receptors were collected from a human donor in good health.

The V and J genes are TRBV5-4 and TRBJ2-3; D might be TRBD1 (5 bases). The CDR3 runs to 16 residues. Between the trimmed V and J ends, which lost 4 bases and 2 bases, there was a span of 17 bases. Looked up from germline, CDR1 is SGHNT and CDR2 is YYREEE (reference sequence). The CDR3 DNA reads TGTGCCAGCAGCGTCTCCAGGGAAGGGGTCACAGATACGCAGTATTTT. It is translated as CASSVSREGVTDTQYF.

The chain links TRBV7-9 to TRBJ2-2, with D unclear. The CDR3 contains 15 residues. CDR1 and CDR2 from the germline V gene are SEHNR and FQNEAQ (reference sequence). Trimming took 4 bases from V and 1 from J, leaving 10 bases between them. CDR3 DNA sequence: TGTGCCAGCAGCTCGTTCATGGAGAACACCGGGGAGCTGTTTTTT. As protein: CASSSFMENTGELFF. The entire variable domain, with the rest obtained from reference TRBV7-9 and TRBJ2-2, is as follows: DTGVSQNPRHKITKRGQNVTFRCDPISEHNRLYWYRQTLGQGPEFLTYFQNEAQLEKSRLLSDRFSAERPKGSFSTLEIQRTEQGDSAMYLCASSSFMENTGELFFGEGSRLTVL.

The chain joins TRBV15 to TRBJ2-3; 7 bases line up with TRBD2. CDR1 is LNHNV, CDR2 YYDKDF, per germline (reference sequence). J gave up 0 bases and V 5 bases, and 5 bases lay outside the gene matches. The CDR3 has 15 residues. The CDR3: CATSGGESSTDTQYF. The CDR3 nucleotides are TGTGCCACCAGCGGGGGGGAATCTAGCACAGATACGCAGTATTTT.

The V and J genes are TRBV2 and TRBJ2-3, with 8 positions matching TRBD2. Per the germline V gene, CDR1 is SNHLY and CDR2 is FYNNEI. V shed 6 bases, J shed 2 bases, and the junction held 7 bases outside the gene matches. There are 15 residues in the CDR3. CDR3 sequence: CASRPGGTLTDTQYF. CDR3 DNA: TGTGCCAGCAGGCCGGGAGGGACCCTCACAGATACGCAGTATTTT.

The V and J genes are TRBV6-1 and TRBJ1-5; D possibly corresponds to TRBD1 (5 bases). Germline lookup yields CDR1 MNHNS and CDR2 SASEGT. The CDR3 covers 16 residues. Trimming took off 6 bases at V and 0 bases at J, with 15 bases between the two ends. Written as DNA, the CDR3 is TGTGCCAGCAGGGCCGGGACCCAAGATAGCAATCAGCCCCAGCATTTT. This encodes CASRAGTQDSNQPQHF.

The CDR3 loop is CASSAGTSATYEQYF. CDR3 nucleotides: TGTGCCAGCAGCGCTGGGACTAGCGCTACCTACGAGCAGTACTTC. The J gene is TRBJ2-7, the V gene TRBV9; 10 bases match TRBD2. The CDR3 is 15 residues long. Germline trimming cut 3 bases from V and 2 bases from J; bases unmatched to any gene: 5. Germline CDR1 reads SGDLS; CDR2 reads YYNGEE.

The J gene is TRBJ2-7, the V gene TRBV7-8, with no clear D. With 1 base removed from V and 7 bases from J, the gap between germline ends came to 11 bases. Germline V gives CDR1 SGHVS, CDR2 FQNEAQ. This CDR3 contains 13 residues. The CDR3 DNA is TGTGCCAGCAGCTTAGTGATTCTCAAGGAGCAGTACTTC. Its protein product is CASSLVILKEQYF.

V usage is TRBV20-1 and J usage is TRBJ2-7; the match to TRBD2 covers 8 bases. V dropped 2 bases and J dropped 0; count of bases not matched to a gene: 0. The germline CDR1 and CDR2 sequences are DFQATT and SNEGSKA (reference sequence). CDR3 length: 13 residues. CDR3 protein: CSARRGGSYEQYF. The CDR3 DNA is TGCAGTGCTAGACGGGGGGGCTCCTACGAGCAGTACTTC.

The CDR3 sequence: CSAGVEAFF. CDR3 bases: TGCAGTGCTGGGGTTGAAGCTTTCTTT. This chain connects TRBV20-1 to TRBJ1-1; no clear D gene. Trimming took 5 bases from V and 7 from J, leaving 5 bases between them. The CDR3 sequence is 9 residues long. Looked up from germline, CDR1 is DFQATT and CDR2 is SNEGSKA (reference sequence).

V usage is TRBV6-6 and J usage is TRBJ2-7; D call uncertain. The germline V and J ends were trimmed by 6 bases and 2 bases, with 14 bases remaining between them. Looked up from germline, CDR1 is MNHNY and CDR2 is SVGAGI (reference sequence). This CDR3 spans 14 amino acids. In DNA form, the CDR3 reads TGTGCCAGCAGAGATGATGACGGTACCTACGAGCAGTACTTC. Protein sequence: CASRDDDGTYEQYF.

CDR3 in amino acids: CASSIGNEKLFF. CDR3 DNA sequence: TGTGCCAGCAGTATTGGGAATGAAAAACTGTTTTTT. This sequence joins TRBV13 and TRBJ1-4; unclear D gene. V was clipped by 6 bases and J by 5 bases, with 7 bases between them. Germline V gene sequence: CDR1 PRHDT, CDR2 FYEKMQ (reference sequence). This CDR3 is 12 amino acids long.